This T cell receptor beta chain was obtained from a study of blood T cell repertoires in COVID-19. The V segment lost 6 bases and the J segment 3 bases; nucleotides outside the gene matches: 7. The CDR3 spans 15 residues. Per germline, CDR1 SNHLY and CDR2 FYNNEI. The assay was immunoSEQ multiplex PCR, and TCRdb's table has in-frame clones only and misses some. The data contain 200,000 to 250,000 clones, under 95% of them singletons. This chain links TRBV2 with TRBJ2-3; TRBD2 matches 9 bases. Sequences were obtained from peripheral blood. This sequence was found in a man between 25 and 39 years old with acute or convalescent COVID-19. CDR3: CASRAWLAGTDTQYF. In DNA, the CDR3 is TGTGCCAGCAGGGCATGGCTAGCGGGAACAGATACGCAGTATTTT.